This T cell receptor beta chain was documented in a study of monozygotic twins with inflammatory bowel disease. With respect to this clonotype: Its antigen remains unknown.

Researchers isolated total RNA from whole blood without sorting T cells. Per-sample cDNA came from eight separate reactions. TCRdb processed the 5' RACE reads again and assigns one entry to each CDR3 protein, with no DNA. The data show 150,000 to 200,000 distinct CDR3 sequences, and the top ten clones hold 2.8%. The CDR3 loop spans 15 amino acids. Germline lookup yields CDR1 KGHSH and CDR2 LQKENI. General study findings and limits: Discordant twins had repertoire similarity that did not differ from that of concordant twins, possibly from limited power. The authors note that differing immunosuppressive treatments may have added variability to patient repertoires.

The chain couples TRBV18 to TRBJ1-2; the D call of TRBD1 rests on TCRdb alone, since no DNA is present to check it. Sequencing was carried out using blood. This clonotype originated in a human donor with ulcerative colitis or Crohn's disease, or a healthy co-twin of an affected twin (not recorded which). The chain's CDR3 is CASSLSDRSNYGYTF.